The clone carrying this T cell receptor beta chain has just a few counts. What it recognizes is unknown. This sample is part of a study of blood T cells in healthy people across ages. Study-level findings and limits: Relative to aged donors, long-lived donors carried more naive CD4+ cells and displayed higher diversity. Age advanced and TCR beta diversity per million T cells fell, roughly linearly.

Together with a sample-barcoded 5' primer, a J-beta primer mix was included in a second PCR lasting about 7 to 11 cycles. TCRdb passed the 5' RACE reads through MiXCR, listing each CDR3 protein once. The sample consists of around 990,000 distinct CDR3 sequences, approximately 25% of them appearing once. These same records also appear under a second study, on T cells of mothers and their children. That paper states: The sample comes from fewer than 10 healthy Caucasian donors: mothers and children. Biologically related mothers and children overlapped slightly more than unrelated pairs, a non-significant difference.

Specimen: blood. The origin of this receptor is a girl aged 2 to 10 in good health.

Here the CDR3 DNA reads TGCAGTGCATCCCTAGCGGGGGGGCGGTACGAGCAGTACTTC. Translated: CSASLAGGRYEQYF. The J gene is TRBJ2-5, the V gene TRBV20-1; TRBD2 aligns across 12 bases. The end of the DNA is better explained by TRBJ2-7, so the J call may be wrong. There are 14 residues in the CDR3. The germline CDR1 and CDR2 sequences are DFQATT and SNEGSKA (reference sequence).